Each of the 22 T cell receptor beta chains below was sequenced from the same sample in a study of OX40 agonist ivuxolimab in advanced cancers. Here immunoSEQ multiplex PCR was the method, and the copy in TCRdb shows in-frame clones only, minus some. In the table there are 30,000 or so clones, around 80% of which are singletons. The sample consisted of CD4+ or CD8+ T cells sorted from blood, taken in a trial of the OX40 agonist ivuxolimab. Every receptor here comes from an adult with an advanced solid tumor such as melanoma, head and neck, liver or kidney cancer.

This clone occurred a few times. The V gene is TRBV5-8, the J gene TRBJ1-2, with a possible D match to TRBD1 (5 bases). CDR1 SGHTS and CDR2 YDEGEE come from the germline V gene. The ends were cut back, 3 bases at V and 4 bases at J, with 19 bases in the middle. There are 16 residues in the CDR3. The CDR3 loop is CASSSILGPRGYGYTF. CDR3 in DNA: TGTGCCAGCAGCTCAATCTTGGGACCGAGGGGCTATGGCTACACCTTC.

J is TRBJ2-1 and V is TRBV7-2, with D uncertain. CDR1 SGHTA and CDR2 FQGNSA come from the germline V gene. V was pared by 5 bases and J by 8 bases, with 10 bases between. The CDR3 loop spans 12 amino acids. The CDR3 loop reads CASSAYRDEQFF. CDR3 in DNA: TGTGCCAGCAGCGCGTATCGAGATGAGCAGTTCTTC.

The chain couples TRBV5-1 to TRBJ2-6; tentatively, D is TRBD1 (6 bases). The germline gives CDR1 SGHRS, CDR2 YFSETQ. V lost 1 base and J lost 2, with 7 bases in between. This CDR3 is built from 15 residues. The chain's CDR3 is CASSLPGAGANVLTF. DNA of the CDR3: TGCGCCAGCAGCTTGCCAGGGGCTGGGGCCAACGTCCTGACTTTC.

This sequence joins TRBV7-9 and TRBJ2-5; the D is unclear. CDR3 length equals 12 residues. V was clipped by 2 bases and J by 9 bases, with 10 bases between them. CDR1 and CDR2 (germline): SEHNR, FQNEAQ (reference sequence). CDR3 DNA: TGTGCCAGCAGCTTACTTCCTTCGGCCCAGTACTTC. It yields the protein CASSLLPSAQYF.

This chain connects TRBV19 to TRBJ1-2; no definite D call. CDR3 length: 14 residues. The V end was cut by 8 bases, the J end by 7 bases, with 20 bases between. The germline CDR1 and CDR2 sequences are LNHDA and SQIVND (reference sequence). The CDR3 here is CASGMVREFSGYTF. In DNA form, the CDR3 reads TGTGCCAGTGGCATGGTACGGGAATTTAGTGGCTACACCTTC.

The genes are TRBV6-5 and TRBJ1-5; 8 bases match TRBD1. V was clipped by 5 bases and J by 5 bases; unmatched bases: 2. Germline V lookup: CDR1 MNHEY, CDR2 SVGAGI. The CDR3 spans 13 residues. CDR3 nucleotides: TGTGCCAGCAGTGCGACAGGGGATCAGCCCCAGCATTTT. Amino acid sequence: CASSATGDQPQHF.

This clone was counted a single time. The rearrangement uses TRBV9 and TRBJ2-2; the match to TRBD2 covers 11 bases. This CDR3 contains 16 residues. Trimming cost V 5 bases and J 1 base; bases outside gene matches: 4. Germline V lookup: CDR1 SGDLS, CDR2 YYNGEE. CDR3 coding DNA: TGTGCCAGCAGGCGGGGACTAGCGGAGAACACCGGGGAGCTGTTTTTT. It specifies CASRRGLAENTGELFF.

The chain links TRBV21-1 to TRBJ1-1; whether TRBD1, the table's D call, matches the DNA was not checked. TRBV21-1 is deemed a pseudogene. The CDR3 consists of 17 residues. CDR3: CASSKGARPEMNTEAFF. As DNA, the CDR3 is TGTGCCAGCAGCAAAGGGGCCAGGCCTGAAATGAACACTGAAGCTTTCTTT.

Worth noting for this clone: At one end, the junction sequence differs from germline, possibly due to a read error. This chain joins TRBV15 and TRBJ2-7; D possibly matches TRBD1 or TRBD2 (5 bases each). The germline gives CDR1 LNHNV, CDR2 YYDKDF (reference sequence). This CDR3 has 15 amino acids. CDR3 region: CAISRGDSVSYEQYF. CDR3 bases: TGTGCCATCAGCAGAGGGGATAGCGTTTCCTACGAGCAGTACTTC.

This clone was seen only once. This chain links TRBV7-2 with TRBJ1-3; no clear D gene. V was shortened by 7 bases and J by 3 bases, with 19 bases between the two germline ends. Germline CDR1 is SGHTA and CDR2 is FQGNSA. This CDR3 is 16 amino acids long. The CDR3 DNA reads TGTGCCAGCACCCCAGCTGCGGGTTCTCGTGGAAACACCATATATTTT. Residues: CASTPAAGSRGNTIYF.

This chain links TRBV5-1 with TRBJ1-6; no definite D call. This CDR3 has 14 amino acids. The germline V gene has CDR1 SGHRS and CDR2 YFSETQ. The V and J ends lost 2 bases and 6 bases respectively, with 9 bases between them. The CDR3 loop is CASSFDPINSPLHF. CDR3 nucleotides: TGCGCCAGCAGCTTTGACCCGATTAATTCACCCCTCCACTTT.

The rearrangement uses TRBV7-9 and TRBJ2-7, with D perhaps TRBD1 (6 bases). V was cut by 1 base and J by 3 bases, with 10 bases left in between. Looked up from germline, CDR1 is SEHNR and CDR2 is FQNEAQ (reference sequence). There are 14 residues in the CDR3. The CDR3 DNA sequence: TGTGCCAGCAGCTTAGGACAGGCGGGCTACGAGCAGTACTTC. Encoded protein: CASSLGQAGYEQYF.

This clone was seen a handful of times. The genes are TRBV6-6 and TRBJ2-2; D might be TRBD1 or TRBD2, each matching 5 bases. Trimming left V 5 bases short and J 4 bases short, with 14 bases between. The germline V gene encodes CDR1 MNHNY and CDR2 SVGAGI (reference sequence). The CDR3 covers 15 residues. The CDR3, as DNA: TGTGCCAGCAGTCCCGTTGGGGGAGCCACCGGGGAGCTGTTTTTT. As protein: CASSPVGGATGELFF.

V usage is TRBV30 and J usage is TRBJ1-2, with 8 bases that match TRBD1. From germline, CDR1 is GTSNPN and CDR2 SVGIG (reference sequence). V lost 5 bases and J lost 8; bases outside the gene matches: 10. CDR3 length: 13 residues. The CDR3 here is CAWGRQGRPGYTF. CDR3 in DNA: TGTGCCTGGGGACGACAGGGGCGGCCAGGCTACACCTTC. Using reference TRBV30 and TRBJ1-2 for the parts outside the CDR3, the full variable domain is SQTIHQWPATLVQPVGSPLSLECTVEGTSNPNLYWYRQAAGRGLQLLFYSVGIGQISSEVPQNLSASRPQDRQFILSSKKLLLSDSGFYLCAWGRQGRPGYTFGSGTRLTVV.

The CDR3 protein is CASSLVAGAPLTPGEQYF. In DNA, the CDR3 is TGTGCCAGCAGTTTAGTGGCAGGGGCCCCCCTAACCCCGGGCGAGCAGTACTTC. The chain carries TRBV27 and TRBJ2-7; possible D gene TRBD1, 6 bases. The V end lost 2 bases, the J end lost 6 bases, and 26 bases lay between the germline ends. This CDR3 has 18 residues. The germline gives CDR1 MNHEY, CDR2 SMNVEV (reference sequence).

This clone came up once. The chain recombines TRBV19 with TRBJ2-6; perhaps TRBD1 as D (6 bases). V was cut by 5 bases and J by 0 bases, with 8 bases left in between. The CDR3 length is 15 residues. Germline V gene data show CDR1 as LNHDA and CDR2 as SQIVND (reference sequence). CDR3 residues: CASSGQSSGANVLTF. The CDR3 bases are TGTGCCAGTAGTGGACAGAGCTCTGGGGCCAACGTCCTGACTTTC.

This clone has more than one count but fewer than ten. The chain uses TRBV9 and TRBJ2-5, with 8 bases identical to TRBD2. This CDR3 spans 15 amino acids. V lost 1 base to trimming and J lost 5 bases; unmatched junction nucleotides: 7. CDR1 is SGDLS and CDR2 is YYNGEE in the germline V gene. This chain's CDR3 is CASSVFGGAGETQYF. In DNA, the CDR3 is TGTGCCAGCAGCGTATTCGGGGGGGCCGGGGAGACCCAGTACTTC.

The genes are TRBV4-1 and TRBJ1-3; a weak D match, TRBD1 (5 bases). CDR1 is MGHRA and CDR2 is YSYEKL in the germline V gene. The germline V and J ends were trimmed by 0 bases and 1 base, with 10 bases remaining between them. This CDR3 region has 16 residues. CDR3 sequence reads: CASSQEGRLSGNTIYF. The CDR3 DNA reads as TGCGCCAGCAGCCAAGAGGGACGGCTATCTGGAAACACCATATATTTT.

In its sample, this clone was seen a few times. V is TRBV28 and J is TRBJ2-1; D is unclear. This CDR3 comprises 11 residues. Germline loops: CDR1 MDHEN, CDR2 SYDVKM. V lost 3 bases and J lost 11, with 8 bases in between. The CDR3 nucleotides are TGTGCCAGCAGTTTGATGGCGAAGCAGTTCTTC. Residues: CASSLMAKQFF.

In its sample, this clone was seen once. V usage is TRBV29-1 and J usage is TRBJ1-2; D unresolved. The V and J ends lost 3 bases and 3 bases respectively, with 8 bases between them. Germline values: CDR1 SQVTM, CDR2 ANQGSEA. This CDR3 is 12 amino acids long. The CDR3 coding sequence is TGCAGCGTTGAGAGGGTCGACTATGGCTACACCTTC. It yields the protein CSVERVDYGYTF.

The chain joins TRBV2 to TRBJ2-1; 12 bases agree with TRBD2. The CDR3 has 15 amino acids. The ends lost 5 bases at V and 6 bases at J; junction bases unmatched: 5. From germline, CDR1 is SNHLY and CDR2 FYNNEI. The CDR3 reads CASSQLAGGANEQFF. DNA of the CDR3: TGTGCCAGCAGTCAACTAGCGGGGGGCGCCAATGAGCAGTTCTTC.

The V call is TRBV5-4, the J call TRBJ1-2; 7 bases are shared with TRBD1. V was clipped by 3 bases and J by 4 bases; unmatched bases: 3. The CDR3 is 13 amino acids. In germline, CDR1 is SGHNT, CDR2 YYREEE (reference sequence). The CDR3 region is CASSYRDSYGYTF. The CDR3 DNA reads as TGTGCCAGCAGCTACCGGGACAGCTATGGCTACACCTTC.